The 9 T cell receptor beta chains given below trace back to one sample, sequenced in a study of cytotoxic CD8 clonotypes in ibrutinib-treated CLL. The table came from immunoSEQ multiplex PCR; TCRdb's copy has only in-frame clones and leaves some out. The sample lists 45,000 to 50,000 clones, more than 45% occurring once. Sequencing used PBMCs, obtained after 12 months of ibrutinib treatment. The receptors stem from a human donor with chronic lymphocytic leukemia.

This clone has more than one count but fewer than ten. The chain has TRBV9 and TRBJ2-3; 7 nucleotides agree with TRBD1. This CDR3 spans 14 amino acids. The germline gives CDR1 SGDLS, CDR2 YYNGEE. V shed 6 bases and J 2 bases; nucleotides not matched to a gene: 6. The CDR3 coding sequence is TGTGCCAGCACCCCGGGACAGCCCACAGATACGCAGTATTTT. This translates into CASTPGQPTDTQYF. The full variable domain, with the rest looked up from reference TRBV9 and TRBJ2-3, is DSGVTQTPKHLITATGQRVTLRCSPRSGDLSVYWYQQSLDQGLQFLIQYYNGEERAKGNILERFSAQQFPDLHSELNLSSLELGDSALYFCASTPGQPTDTQYFGPGTRLTVL.

This clone turned up a few times. The chain has TRBV5-1 and TRBJ2-6, with a possible D match to TRBD1 (6 bases). This CDR3 contains 15 residues. CDR1 is SGHRS and CDR2 is YFSETQ in the germline V gene. V was shortened by 2 bases and J by 2 bases, with 8 bases between the two germline ends. CDR3 region: CASSLQGTGANVLTF. CDR3 DNA: TGCGCCAGCAGCTTACAGGGAACTGGGGCCAACGTCCTGACTTTC.

This clone was counted between two and nine times. This rearrangement joins TRBV5-1 to TRBJ2-1; 9 positions agree with TRBD1. Germline CDR1 reads SGHRS; CDR2 reads YFSETQ. V gave up 5 bases and J gave up 8 bases; unmatched junction bases: 8. This CDR3 is 14 amino acids long. This CDR3 is CASSRDRDRDEQFF. The CDR3 bases are TGCGCCAGCAGTCGGGACAGGGATAGAGATGAGCAGTTCTTC.

V is TRBV19 and J is TRBJ2-1, with 8 bases that match TRBD2. The CDR3 runs 15 residues. Trimming at V came to 7 bases and at J to 2 bases, leaving 7 bases not matched to a gene. From germline, CDR1 is LNHDA and CDR2 SQIVND (reference sequence). DNA for the CDR3: TGTGCCAGTACGGGAGGGCCTGGCACCTACAATGAGCAGTTCTTC. Encoded protein: CASTGGPGTYNEQFF.

This clone was found a few times. This chain connects TRBV5-4 to TRBJ2-2; D perhaps matches TRBD2 (6 bases). V was pared by 0 bases and J by 5 bases, with 11 bases between. This CDR3 is 15 amino acids long. Germline-derived CDR1 and CDR2 are SGHNT and YYREEE (reference sequence). The CDR3 DNA reads as TGTGCCAGCAGCTTGGAACTGGGGGGAACCGGGGAGCTGTTTTTT. As protein: CASSLELGGTGELFF.

This chain connects TRBV10-3 to TRBJ2-7; 8 positions match TRBD1. Germline V gives CDR1 ENHRY, CDR2 SYGVKD. V was pared by 2 bases and J by 3 bases, with 6 bases of the junction left unmatched. The CDR3 sequence is 15 residues long. For the CDR3, the DNA is TGTGCCATCAGTGAGCAAGGACAGGGTGTCTACGAGCAGTACTTC. Protein sequence: CAISEQGQGVYEQYF.

The chain recombines TRBV29-1 with TRBJ2-2, with a weak D call TRBD2 (5 bases). The CDR3 runs 13 residues. The germline gives CDR1 SQVTM, CDR2 ANQGSEA. Trimming took off 2 bases at V and 7 bases at J, with 11 bases between the two ends. The CDR3 bases are TGCAGCGTTGAAACCCCACGGGGCGGGGAGCTGTTTTTT. The encoded protein is CSVETPRGGELFF.

V and J are TRBV5-4 and TRBJ2-1, with D perhaps matching TRBD1 (6 bases). Trimming cost V 1 base and J 2 bases, with 7 bases left between them. The CDR3 spans 14 residues. Germline CDR1 reads SGHNT; CDR2 reads YYREEE (reference sequence). As DNA, the CDR3 is TGTGCCAGCAGCTTGCGGACAGCCTACAATGAGCAGTTCTTC. It encodes CASSLRTAYNEQFF.

The rearrangement uses TRBV11-2 and TRBJ2-5, with a possible D match to TRBD2 (6 bases). Deletions cut 4 bases from V and 1 base from J, with 16 bases between. CDR3 length: 16 residues. Germline V gene lookup returns CDR1 SGHAT and CDR2 FQNNGV. The chain's CDR3 is CASSSTSSAPQETQYF. The DNA for the CDR3 is TGTGCCAGCAGCTCCACTAGCTCCGCACCCCAAGAGACCCAGTACTTC.